These 30 T cell receptor beta chains came from one sample sequenced in a study of shared clonotypes between healthy human individuals (dated by TCRdb to 2018 to 2021). The library was produced with the immunoSEQ multiplex PCR assay. TCRdb carries this immuneACCESS record with in-frame sequences only. Its versions omit some clonotypes, under half of them owing to an unresolved V gene in the studies checked, with the rest unexplained. The sample includes approximately 720,000 clones, with 72% observed a single time. Approximately 2% of the sample is taken by the ten largest. Sequenced material: memory CD4+ T cells sorted from blood. Taken with the paper, the label for cell subset or site translates to: CD45RA-negative fraction. The source of these receptors is a woman in her 30s in good health.

This chain connects TRBV15 to TRBJ1-2, with unresolved D. This CDR3 has 15 amino acids. V lost 2 bases and J 2 bases, leaving 12 bases between the germline ends. Germline V gives CDR1 LNHNV, CDR2 YYDKDF (reference sequence). CDR3 in amino acids: CATSRTTSRNYGYTF. The CDR3 nucleotides are TGTGCCACCAGCAGAACCACCTCACGGAACTATGGCTACACCTTC.

The chain recombines TRBV2 with TRBJ2-1; D remains ambiguous. Germline V gives CDR1 SNHLY, CDR2 FYNNEI. V lost 5 bases and J 2 bases, leaving 13 bases between the germline ends. CDR3 length: 15 amino acids. The CDR3 DNA reads as TGTGCCAGCAGTAGAGGCCCGACCCCCTACAATGAGCAGTTCTTC. It specifies CASSRGPTPYNEQFF.

The rearrangement uses TRBV19 and TRBJ2-1; no firm D call. The CDR3 is 13 amino acids. The germline V and J ends were trimmed by 3 bases and 2 bases, with 5 bases remaining between them. The germline CDR1 and CDR2 sequences are LNHDA and SQIVND (reference sequence). CDR3 region: CASSMVPYNEQFF. CDR3 in DNA: TGTGCCAGTAGTATGGTTCCCTACAATGAGCAGTTCTTC.

The V and J genes are TRBV2 and TRBJ1-5; D is undetermined. CDR1 and CDR2 from the germline V gene are SNHLY and FYNNEI. V lost 6 bases and J 7 bases, leaving 16 bases between the germline ends. CDR3 length equals 14 residues. DNA of the CDR3: TGTGCCAGCAGCGACTCCGCGGGTGACCAGCCCCAGCATTTT. Its protein is CASSDSAGDQPQHF.

The rearrangement joins TRBV28 to TRBJ2-7; the match to TRBD2 covers 7 bases. CDR3 length equals 13 residues. Germline loops: CDR1 MDHEN, CDR2 SYDVKM. With 5 bases clipped from V and 6 bases from J, the junction kept 7 bases outside the gene matches. The CDR3 nucleotides are TGTGCCAGCAGTGGGTCGGGGAGGGCCGAGCAGTACTTC. Residues: CASSGSGRAEQYF.

As for this clone: This may arise from a read error, as a much more abundant clone is one base away. This specimen includes other DNA sequences encoding the same CDR3. The chain has TRBV27 and TRBJ2-7; TRBD1 might be the D (6 bases). Trimming took 5 bases from V and 4 from J, leaving 12 bases between them. Germline CDR1 is MNHEY and CDR2 is SMNVEV (reference sequence). The CDR3 spans 13 residues. This CDR3 is CASSPRRGYEQYF. CDR3 DNA: TGTGCCAGCAGTCCCCGCAGGGGTTACGAGCAGTACTTC.

This clone has a single count. The gene calls are TRBV19 and TRBJ2-1; D is perhaps TRBD2 (6 bases). This CDR3 comprises 14 residues. Per the germline V gene, CDR1 is LNHDA and CDR2 is SQIVND (reference sequence). The ends were cut back, 1 base at V and 8 bases at J, with 12 bases in the middle. The CDR3 DNA follows: TGTGCCAGTAGTATAGGGGGACTGGACGATGAGCAGTTCTTC. This gives the protein CASSIGGLDDEQFF.

The rearrangement joins TRBV10-3 to TRBJ1-5; D may be TRBD1 (5 bases). The CDR3 consists of 15 residues. Trimming left V 6 bases short and J 2 bases short, with 14 bases between. Per germline, CDR1 ENHRY and CDR2 SYGVKD. CDR3 sequence: CAISGTGIGNQPQHF. CDR3 bases: TGTGCCATCAGCGGGACGGGTATAGGCAATCAGCCCCAGCATTTT.

This sequence joins TRBV27 and TRBJ2-5, with D maybe TRBD1 (6 bases). The germline gives CDR1 MNHEY, CDR2 SMNVEV (reference sequence). CDR3 length equals 14 residues. V lost 3 bases and J 4 bases, leaving 12 bases between the germline ends. The DNA for the CDR3 is TGTGCCAGCAGTTTTTCAGGGGCTTTAGAGACCCAGTACTTC. Translating gives CASSFSGALETQYF.

The CDR3 DNA reads TGTGCCAGCTCACCAGGGACAGGAAGGTCTACTGGGGCCAACGTCCTGACTTTC. Amino acid sequence: CASSPGTGRSTGANVLTF. The chain links TRBV18 to TRBJ2-6; 8 bases align to TRBD1. This CDR3 contains 18 residues. Germline V gives CDR1 KGHSH, CDR2 LQKENI. J was trimmed by 2 bases and V by 2 bases; bases with no gene match: 8.

V is TRBV11-2 and J is TRBJ2-3; D is unresolved. V was clipped by 1 base and J by 2 bases, with 10 bases between them. Germline V gene sequence: CDR1 SGHAT, CDR2 FQNNGV. The CDR3 contains 15 residues. The CDR3 is CASSLGTRYTDTQYF. The CDR3 DNA sequence: TGTGCCAGCAGCTTAGGAACCAGATACACAGATACGCAGTATTTT. The entire variable domain, with the rest obtained from reference TRBV11-2 and TRBJ2-3, is as follows: EAGVAQSPRYKIIEKRQSVAFWCNPISGHATLYWYQQILGQGPKLLIQFQNNGVVDDSQLPKDRFSAERLKGVDSTLKIQPAKLEDSAVYLCASSLGTRYTDTQYFGPGTRLTVL.

V usage is TRBV29-1 and J usage is TRBJ2-5, with 7 nucleotides matching TRBD1. The junction had 5 bases not matched to a gene; V was cut back by 7 bases and J by 3 bases. CDR1 is SQVTM and CDR2 is ANQGSEA in the germline V gene. The CDR3 has 12 residues. CDR3 coding DNA: TGCAGCGCCGCCGGGACAGAAGAGACCCAGTACTTC. Amino acid sequence: CSAAGTEETQYF.

The chain has TRBV30 and TRBJ2-7; D is undetermined. V was shortened by 2 bases and J by 7 bases, with 12 bases between the two germline ends. The germline V gene encodes CDR1 GTSNPN and CDR2 SVGIG (reference sequence). CDR3 length: 12 amino acids. CDR3 nucleotides: TGTGCCTGGAGTCCGACCTCTGGAGAGCAGTACTTC. Translating it yields CAWSPTSGEQYF.

The chain joins TRBV19 to TRBJ1-5; 8 bases line up with TRBD1. This CDR3 spans 16 amino acids. The germline V gene encodes CDR1 LNHDA and CDR2 SQIVND (reference sequence). After removal of 4 bases from V and 7 bases from J, the junction contained 12 bases not matched to a gene. The CDR3 DNA reads as TGTGCCAGTAGTAGCGACAGGGGCCCCCCAGCCCAGCCCCAGCATTTT. Its protein is CASSSDRGPPAQPQHF.

The V call is TRBV6-5, the J call TRBJ2-1; 11 bases agree with TRBD2. The CDR3 totals 15 residues. Germline lookup yields CDR1 MNHEY and CDR2 SVGAGI. V lost 6 bases, J lost 6 bases, and 7 bases stayed unmatched. CDR3 sequence (DNA): TGTGCCAGCAGCACTAGCGGGAGTTCCGGCAATGAGCAGTTCTTC. Encoded protein: CASSTSGSSGNEQFF.

Only a few counts were recorded for this clone. The genes are TRBV7-3 and TRBJ2-1; TRBD2 agrees at 7 bases. This CDR3 comprises 13 residues. V lost 2 bases to trimming and J lost 12 bases; unmatched junction nucleotides: 7. The germline V gene has CDR1 SGHTA and CDR2 FQGTGA. As DNA, the CDR3 is TGTGCCAGCAGCTTAGGAGGGCGGGAGCGGCAGTTCTTC. This codes for CASSLGGRERQFF.

Here the CDR3 reads CASSFSGRTPNSYNEQFF. CDR3 DNA sequence: TGTGCCAGCAGTTTTAGCGGACGAACTCCGAACTCCTACAATGAGCAGTTCTTC. The gene calls are TRBV14 and TRBJ2-1; tentatively, D is TRBD2 (6 bases). Germline CDR1 is SGHDN and CDR2 is FVKESK. The CDR3 sequence is 18 residues long. Trimming left V 6 bases short and J 0 bases short, with 21 bases between. Full variable domain (rest looked up from reference TRBV14 and TRBJ2-1): EAGVTQFPSHSVIEKGQTVTLRCDPISGHDNLYWYRRVMGKEIKFLLHFVKESKQDESGMPNNRFLAERTGGTYSTLKVQPAELEDSGVYFCASSFSGRTPNSYNEQFFGPGTRLTVL.

This chain joins TRBV30 and TRBJ2-7; D gene ambiguous. This CDR3 has 15 residues. V dropped 0 bases and J dropped 0 bases, with 12 bases sitting between them. The germline V gene has CDR1 GTSNPN and CDR2 SVGIG (reference sequence). CDR3 sequence reads: CAWSVGFWSSYEQYF. The DNA for the CDR3 is TGTGCCTGGAGTGTAGGTTTCTGGTCCTCCTACGAGCAGTACTTC.

DNA for the CDR3: TGCGCCAGCAGCTTGGCGGTAGCGGGAGTTAAAGCGGATACGCAGTATTTT. It codes for CASSLAVAGVKADTQYF. The rearrangement joins TRBV5-1 to TRBJ2-3; TRBD2 aligns across 9 bases. The CDR3 length is 17 residues. Losses at the gene ends were 0 bases for V and 6 bases for J; bases not matched to a gene: 11. CDR1 and CDR2 (germline): SGHRS, YFSETQ. The variable domain in full, with the rest retrieved from reference TRBV5-1 and TRBJ2-3, is KAGVTQTPRYLIKTRGQQVTLSCSPISGHRSVSWYQQTPGQGLQFLFEYFSETQRNKGNFPGRFSGRQFSNSRSEMNVSTLELGDSALYLCASSLAVAGVKADTQYFGPGTRLTVL.

This chain joins TRBV7-9 and TRBJ2-7, with 10 bases identical to TRBD2. The V segment lost 5 bases and the J segment 4 bases; nucleotides outside the gene matches: 8. Looked up from germline, CDR1 is SEHNR and CDR2 is FQNEAQ (reference sequence). The CDR3 is 15 residues long. The CDR3 coding sequence is TGTGCCAGCAGCCCTAGCGGGAGTCGAGCGTACGAGCAGTACTTC. Protein sequence: CASSPSGSRAYEQYF.

The chain employs TRBV10-2 and TRBJ1-5; the D gene is possibly TRBD1 (5 bases). V lost 5 bases and J lost 7, with 12 bases in between. The CDR3 has 13 residues. The germline CDR1 and CDR2 sequences are WSHSY and SAAADI. This CDR3 reads CASSRTLRQPQHF. The CDR3 DNA is TGCGCCAGCAGTCGGACACTTCGACAGCCCCAGCATTTT.

The chain has TRBV2 and TRBJ2-1, with 8 bases aligning to TRBD2. V was clipped by 7 bases and J by 4 bases; unmatched bases: 6. This CDR3 spans 14 amino acids. Germline values: CDR1 SNHLY, CDR2 FYNNEI. The CDR3 coding sequence is TGTGCCAGCACGGGAGGGTACTCGTACAATGAGCAGTTCTTC. Translated: CASTGGYSYNEQFF.

The chain employs TRBV7-9 and TRBJ2-2; 8 bases are shared with TRBD2. Germline CDR1 and CDR2: SEHNR and FQNEAQ (reference sequence). The CDR3 covers 18 residues. Trimming removed 6 bases from V and 7 bases from J; junction bases left unmatched: 19. Here the CDR3 DNA reads TGTGCCAGCAGACCTCGGTTGGGCGGGAGGACGCCCGGCGGGGAGCTGTTTTTT. Protein sequence: CASRPRLGGRTPGGELFF.

J is TRBJ1-2 and V is TRBV6-1; 7 nucleotides line up with TRBD1. Germline values: CDR1 MNHNS, CDR2 SASEGT. The CDR3 is 14 residues long. Trimming cost V 4 bases and J 8 bases; bases outside gene matches: 10. CDR3 protein: CASSAPGGPLGYTF. The CDR3, as DNA: TGTGCCAGCAGTGCCCCAGGGGGGCCGCTGGGCTACACCTTC.

V is TRBV28 and J is TRBJ1-5; unclear D gene. This CDR3 comprises 14 residues. Trimming removed 6 bases from V and 4 bases from J, with 13 bases in between. CDR1 and CDR2 from the germline V gene are MDHEN and SYDVKM. Here the CDR3 DNA reads TGTGCCAGCAGGAGGGCAGGTTCTAATCAGCCCCAGCATTTT. This translates into CASRRAGSNQPQHF. Variable domain in full (rest from reference TRBV28 and TRBJ1-5): DVKVTQSSRYLVKRTGEKVFLECVQDMDHENMFWYRQDPGLGLRLIYFSYDVKMKEKGDIPEGYSVSREKKERFSLILESASTNQTSMYLCASRRAGSNQPQHFGDGTRLSIL.

The gene calls are TRBV11-3 and TRBJ2-1; no reliable D call. V was shortened by 3 bases and J by 0 bases, with 15 bases between the two germline ends. Germline V gene sequence: CDR1 SGHNT, CDR2 YENEEA. The CDR3 sequence is 17 residues long. CDR3 nucleotide sequence: TGTGCCAGCAGCTTGGGTCAAGGGTCAAGCTCCTACAATGAGCAGTTCTTC. Translation: CASSLGQGSSSYNEQFF.

With respect to this clone: This specimen includes other DNA sequences encoding the same CDR3. The genes are TRBV19 and TRBJ2-1; no definite D call. Per the germline V gene, CDR1 is LNHDA and CDR2 is SQIVND (reference sequence). The CDR3 covers 15 residues. Deletions cut 1 base from V and 4 bases from J, with 11 bases between. The CDR3 nucleotides read TGTGCCAGTAGTATAGTCGCCGGCGATTACAATGAGCAGTTCTTC. Translation gives CASSIVAGDYNEQFF.

This clone was counted a single time. The V call is TRBV29-1, the J call TRBJ2-5, with TRBD1 as a possible D gene (5 bases). CDR3 length: 13 residues. Germline V gene data show CDR1 as SQVTM and CDR2 as ANQGSEA. Trimming left V 4 bases short and J 0 bases short, with 9 bases between. CDR3 DNA: TGCAGCGTTGCAGGGAACTACCAAGAGACCCAGTACTTC. Protein product: CSVAGNYQETQYF.

CDR3 amino acids: CASSQSSGSSSYEQYF. CDR3 DNA: TGTGCCAGCAGCCAGTCTAGCGGGAGTAGCTCCTACGAGCAGTACTTC. The gene calls are TRBV4-2 and TRBJ2-7; 10 positions agree with TRBD2. Germline V CDR1 and CDR2: LGHNA, YNFKEQ. V was clipped by 3 bases and J by 0 bases; unmatched bases: 5. The CDR3 is 16 amino acids.

The chain links TRBV10-3 to TRBJ2-2, with 7 bases fitting TRBD2. This CDR3 is built from 15 residues. V shed 4 bases and J 3 bases; nucleotides not matched to a gene: 5. Looked up from germline, CDR1 is ENHRY and CDR2 is SYGVKD. The CDR3 sequence is CAISGAGRDTGELFF. The DNA for the CDR3 is TGTGCCATCAGTGGGGCAGGGAGGGACACCGGGGAGCTGTTTTTT.